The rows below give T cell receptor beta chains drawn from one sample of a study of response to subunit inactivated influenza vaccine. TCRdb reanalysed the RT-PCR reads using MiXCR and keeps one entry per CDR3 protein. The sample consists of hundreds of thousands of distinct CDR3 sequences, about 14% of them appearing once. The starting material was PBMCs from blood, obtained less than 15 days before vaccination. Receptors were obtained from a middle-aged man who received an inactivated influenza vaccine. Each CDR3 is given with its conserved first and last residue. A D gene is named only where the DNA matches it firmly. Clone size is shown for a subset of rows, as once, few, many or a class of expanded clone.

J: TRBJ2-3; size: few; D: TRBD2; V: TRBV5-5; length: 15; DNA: TGTGCCAGCAGCTTGCCGGGAGGGCCGATAGATACGCAGTATTTT; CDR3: CASSLPGGPIDTQYF
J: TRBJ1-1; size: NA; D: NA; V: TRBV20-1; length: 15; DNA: TGCAGTGCCAAAACCATGAACCTAAAGGGCACTGAAGCTTTCTTT; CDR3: CSAKTMNLKGTEAFF
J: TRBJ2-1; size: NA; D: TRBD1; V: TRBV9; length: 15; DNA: TGTGCCAGCAGCGTTACCGGGACAGCCAGCAATGAGCAGTTCTTC; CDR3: CASSVTGTASNEQFF
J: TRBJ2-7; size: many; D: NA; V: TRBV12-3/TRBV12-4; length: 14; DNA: TGTGCCAGCAGTTTATCGGCAGGGCCCTACGAGCAGTACTTC; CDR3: CASSLSAGPYEQYF
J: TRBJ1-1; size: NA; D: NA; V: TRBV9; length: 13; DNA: TGTGCCAGCAGCGTAGGGACCAGGGGTGAAGCTTTCTTT; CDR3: CASSVGTRGEAFF
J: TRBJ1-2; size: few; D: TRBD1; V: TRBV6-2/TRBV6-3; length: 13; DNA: TGTGCCAGCAGCCCCAGAGGACAGGGCGGCTACACCTTC; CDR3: CASSPRGQGGYTF
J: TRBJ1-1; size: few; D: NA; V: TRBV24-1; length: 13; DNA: TGTGCCACCAGTGATGGTCTGGGCACTGAAGCTTTCTTT; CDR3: CATSDGLGTEAFF
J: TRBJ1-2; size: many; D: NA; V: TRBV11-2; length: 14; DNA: TGTGCCAGCAGCTTGGACCAGGGTCTCTATGGCTACACCTTC; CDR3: CASSLDQGLYGYTF
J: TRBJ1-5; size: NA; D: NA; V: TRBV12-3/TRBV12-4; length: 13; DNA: TGTGCCAGCGGGGAAAAACTCGGTCAGCCCCAGCATTTT; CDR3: CASGEKLGQPQHF
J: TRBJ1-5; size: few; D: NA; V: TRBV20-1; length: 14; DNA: TGCAGTGCTAGAGATAGCTCAGGTTTTCAGCCCCAGCATTTT; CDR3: CSARDSSGFQPQHF
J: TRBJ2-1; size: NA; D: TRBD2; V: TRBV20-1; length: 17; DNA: TGCAGTGCTAGAATCTTAATGGCGGGGGGCACGTACAATGAGCAGTTCTTC; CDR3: CSARILMAGGTYNEQFF
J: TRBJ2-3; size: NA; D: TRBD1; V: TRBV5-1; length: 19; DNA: TGCGCCAGCAGGTCGGGACAGGGGGATCAGCGGGAGGGCACAGATACGCAGTATTTT; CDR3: CASRSGQGDQREGTDTQYF
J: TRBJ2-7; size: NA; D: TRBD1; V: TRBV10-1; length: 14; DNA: TGCGCCAGCAGTGAGGGGGCAGGGGGCTACGAGCAGTACTTC; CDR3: CASSEGAGGYEQYF
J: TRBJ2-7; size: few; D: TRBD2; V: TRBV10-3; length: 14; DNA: TGTGCCATCAGGGTAGCGGGAGAGGCCTACGAGCAGTACTTC; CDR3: CAIRVAGEAYEQYF
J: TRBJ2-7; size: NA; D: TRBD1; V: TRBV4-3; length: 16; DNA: TGCGCCAGCAGCCAAGATTTCGGGACAGGTCTCTACGAGCAGTACTTC; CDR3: CASSQDFGTGLYEQYF
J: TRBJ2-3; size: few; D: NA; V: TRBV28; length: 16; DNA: TGTGCCAGCAGTCCAACAGGGCCCCAACCGGGGGGTACGCAGTATTTT; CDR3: CASSPTGPQPGGTQYF
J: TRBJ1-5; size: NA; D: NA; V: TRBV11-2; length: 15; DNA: TGTGCCAGCAGCTTAGATAACGGTTTATATCAGCCCCAGCATTTT; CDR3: CASSLDNGLYQPQHF
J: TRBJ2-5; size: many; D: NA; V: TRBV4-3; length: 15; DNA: TGCGCCAGCAGCCAAGATCATAACCAGCGGGAGACCCAGTACTTC; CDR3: CASSQDHNQRETQYF
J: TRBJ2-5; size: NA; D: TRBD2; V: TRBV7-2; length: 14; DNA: TGTGCCAGCAGCTTCCTCAGCGGGGGAGAGACCCAGTACTTC; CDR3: CASSFLSGGETQYF
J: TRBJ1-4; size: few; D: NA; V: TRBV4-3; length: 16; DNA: TGCGCCAGCAGCCAAAGAGCGGACGGCTCTAATGAAAAACTGTTTTTT; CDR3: CASSQRADGSNEKLFF
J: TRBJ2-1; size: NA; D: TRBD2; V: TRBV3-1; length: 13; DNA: TGTGCCAGCAGCGTCGGACTAGACGATGAGCAGTTCTTC; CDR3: CASSVGLDDEQFF
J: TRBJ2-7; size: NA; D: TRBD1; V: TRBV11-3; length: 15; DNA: TGTGCCAGCAGCTTATCGGGGGACAGGTCCTACGAGCAGTACTTC; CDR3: CASSLSGDRSYEQYF
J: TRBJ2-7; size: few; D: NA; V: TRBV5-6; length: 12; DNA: TGTGCCAGCAGCCCTGCAGCGGGCGAGCAGTACTTC; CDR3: CASSPAAGEQYF
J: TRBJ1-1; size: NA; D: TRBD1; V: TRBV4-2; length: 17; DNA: TGTGCCAGCAGCCACCTGGTTTCGGACAGGGGGAACACTGAAGCTTTCTTT; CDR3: CASSHLVSDRGNTEAFF
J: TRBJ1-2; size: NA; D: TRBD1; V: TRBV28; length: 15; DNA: TGTGCCAGCACGCGCCATGGGACAGCCAACTATGGCTACACCTTC; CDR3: CASTRHGTANYGYTF
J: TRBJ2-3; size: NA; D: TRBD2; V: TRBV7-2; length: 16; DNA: TGTGCCAGCAGCTTAGCGGCTGCGGGGGGGCAAGATACGCAGTATTTT; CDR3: CASSLAAAGGQDTQYF
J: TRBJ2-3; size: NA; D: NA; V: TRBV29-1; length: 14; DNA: TGCAGCGTTGAGTCGGCCTATCACACAGATACGCAGTATTTT; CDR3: CSVESAYHTDTQYF
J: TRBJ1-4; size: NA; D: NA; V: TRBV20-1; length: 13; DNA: TGCAGTGCTACAGGGGATAATAATGAAAAACTGTTTTTT; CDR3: CSATGDNNEKLFF
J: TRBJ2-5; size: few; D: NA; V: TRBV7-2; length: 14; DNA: TGTGCCAGCACCTTAGCTCAGCCCCAAGAGACCCAGTACTTC; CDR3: CASTLAQPQETQYF
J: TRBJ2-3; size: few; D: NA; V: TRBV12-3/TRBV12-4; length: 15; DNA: TGTGCCAGCAGTTTACGACAGTCTGGCACAGATACGCAGTATTTT; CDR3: CASSLRQSGTDTQYF
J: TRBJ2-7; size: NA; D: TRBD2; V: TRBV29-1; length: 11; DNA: TGCAGCGCCTCTTATAGCGGGAGCCAAGTCTTC; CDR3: CSASYSGSQVF
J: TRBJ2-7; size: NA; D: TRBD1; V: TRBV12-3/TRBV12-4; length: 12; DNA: TGTGCCAGCGGGACAGGAGCTAGCGAGCAGTACTTC; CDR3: CASGTGASEQYF
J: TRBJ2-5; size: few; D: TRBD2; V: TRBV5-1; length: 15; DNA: TGCGCCAGCAGCTCCCTCCCTAGCGGGGGGGAGACCCAGTACTTC; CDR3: CASSSLPSGGETQYF
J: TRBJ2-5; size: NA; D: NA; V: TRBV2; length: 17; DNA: TGTGCCAGCAGTGGGCCGGGGACGGTTTATCCTCAAGAGACCCAGTACTTC; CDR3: CASSGPGTVYPQETQYF
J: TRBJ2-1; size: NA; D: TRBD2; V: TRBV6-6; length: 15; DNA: TGTGCCAGCAGTTACGATGCGGGAGGATATGATGAGCAGTTCTTC; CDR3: CASSYDAGGYDEQFF
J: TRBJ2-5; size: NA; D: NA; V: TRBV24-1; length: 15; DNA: TGTGCCACCAGTGATTTTTTGCAGGGGCCCGAGACCCAGTACTTC; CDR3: CATSDFLQGPETQYF
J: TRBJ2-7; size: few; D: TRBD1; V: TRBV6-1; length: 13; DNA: TGTGCCACCAGAAAGGGACAGTTCTACGAGCAGTACTTC; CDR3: CATRKGQFYEQYF
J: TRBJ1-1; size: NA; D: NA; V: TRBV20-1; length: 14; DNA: TGCAGTGCTAGAGCTGGAGGTATGAACACTGAAGCTTTCTTT; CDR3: CSARAGGMNTEAFF
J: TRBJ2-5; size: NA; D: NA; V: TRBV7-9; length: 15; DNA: TGTGCCAGCAGCTTTTTCAGCGCGTTACAAGAGACCCAGTACTTC; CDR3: CASSFFSALQETQYF